A single sample is the source of the 10 T cell receptor beta chains below, sequenced in a study of cytomegalovirus exposure and HLA in healthy donors. The PCR made use of 60 Vbeta and 13 Jbeta primers. Here immunoSEQ multiplex PCR was the method, and the copy in TCRdb shows in-frame clones only, minus some. The sample consists of about 170,000 clones, 60% to 85% of them appearing once. Material for sequencing was PBMCs. These TCRs come from a female donor in good health and CMV-seronegative.

On this clone: The same CDR3 also results from other DNA sequences found in this sample. This chain connects TRBV18 to TRBJ2-7, with D unresolved. Per the germline V gene, CDR1 is KGHSH and CDR2 is LQKENI. V lost 3 bases and J 0 bases, leaving 3 bases between the germline ends. The CDR3 has 12 amino acids. The CDR3 DNA reads TGTGCCAGCTCACCTAGCTCCTACGAGCAGTACTTC. Translated, it gives CASSPSSYEQYF.

The CDR3 protein is CASLGGGARQDEQFF. Written as DNA, the CDR3 is TGTGCCAGCCTTGGAGGGGGGGCGCGTCAAGATGAGCAGTTCTTC. The genes are TRBV7-9 and TRBJ2-1, with TRBD2 as a possible D gene (7 bases). CDR1 is SEHNR, CDR2 FQNEAQ, per germline (reference sequence). V lost 8 bases, J lost 8 bases, and 22 bases lay in between. The CDR3 is made up of 15 amino acids. The variable domain in full, with the rest retrieved from reference TRBV7-9 and TRBJ2-1, is DTGVSQNPRHKITKRGQNVTFRCDPISEHNRLYWYRQTLGQGPEFLTYFQNEAQLEKSRLLSDRFSAERPKGSFSTLEIQRTEQGDSAMYLCASLGGGARQDEQFFGPGTRLTVL.

V and J are TRBV6-6 and TRBJ1-3; a weak D match, TRBD1 (5 bases). Between the trimmed V and J ends, which lost 6 bases and 0 bases, there was a span of 12 bases. The CDR3 loop spans 15 amino acids. Germline CDR1 MNHNY, CDR2 SVGAGI (reference sequence). CDR3 protein: CASRSGGTSGNTIYF. CDR3 nucleotide sequence: TGTGCCAGCAGGTCCGGAGGGACCTCTGGAAACACCATATATTTT.

The chain couples TRBV19 to TRBJ1-1; 8 bases fit TRBD1. The CDR3 has 16 residues. The junction had 15 bases not matched to a gene; V was cut back by 5 bases and J by 7 bases. Per germline, CDR1 LNHDA and CDR2 SQIVND (reference sequence). CDR3 sequence reads: CASSVPRGTGRNEAFF. DNA of the CDR3: TGTGCCAGTAGTGTACCTCGGGGGACAGGACGAAATGAAGCTTTCTTT.

This sequence joins TRBV7-2 and TRBJ1-2; tentatively, D is TRBD1 (5 bases). V gave up 5 bases and J gave up 4 bases, with 11 bases separating them. From germline, CDR1 is SGHTA and CDR2 FQGNSA. This CDR3 has 13 amino acids. CDR3 nucleotides: TGTGCCAGCAGCCCCGGCAGGGCCTATGGCTACACCTTC. It is translated as CASSPGRAYGYTF.

The chain recombines TRBV6-1 with TRBJ2-7; possibly TRBD1 for D (6 bases). Trimming stripped 4 bases from V and 3 bases from J, with 13 bases between. CDR3 length: 14 residues. The germline V gene has CDR1 MNHNS and CDR2 SASEGT. CDR3 sequence reads: CASSAGQSFYEQYF. CDR3 DNA: TGTGCCAGCAGTGCTGGACAGTCCTTCTACGAGCAGTACTTC.

V gene TRBV25-1 combines with J gene TRBJ2-1; 8 nucleotides agree with TRBD1. Trimming removed 3 bases from V and 1 base from J; junction bases left unmatched: 11. From germline, CDR1 is MGHDK and CDR2 SYGVNS. The CDR3 sequence is 18 residues long. CDR3 bases: TGTGCCAGCAGTGACCCCCGGACAGGGCTATCTTCCTACAATGAGCAGTTCTTC. It yields the protein CASSDPRTGLSSYNEQFF.

The CDR3 spells CASSLAGAGGFPQVEQFF. The CDR3, as DNA: TGCGCCAGCAGCTTGGCGGGGGCGGGAGGATTTCCACAGGTTGAGCAGTTCTTC. The genes are TRBV5-1 and TRBJ2-1, with 8 bases lining up with TRBD2. The CDR3 totals 18 residues. The ends lost 0 bases at V and 9 bases at J; junction bases unmatched: 17. Per the germline V gene, CDR1 is SGHRS and CDR2 is YFSETQ.

This clone was seen a handful of times. This chain joins TRBV6-1 and TRBJ2-7; TRBD2 agrees at 7 bases. V gave up 2 bases and J gave up 7 bases; unmatched junction bases: 14. Germline CDR1 is MNHNS and CDR2 is SASEGT. The CDR3 is made up of 16 amino acids. The chain's CDR3 is CASSELGGTGTGEQYF. The CDR3 nucleotides are TGTGCCAGCAGTGAATTGGGGGGGACTGGGACTGGTGAGCAGTACTTC.

In nucleotides, the CDR3 is TGTGCCAGCATGGCAGAACTAATGAACACTGAAGCTTTCTTT. The encoded protein is CASMAELMNTEAFF. This rearrangement joins TRBV27 to TRBJ1-1; D gene uncertain. Germline V lookup: CDR1 MNHEY, CDR2 SMNVEV (reference sequence). This CDR3 is built from 14 residues. Trimming took 7 bases from V and 0 from J, leaving 12 bases between them.